This T cell receptor (beta chain) was identified in a study of T cells after yellow fever vaccination. Notes on the study in general: A secondary response was less intense yet reached its peak sooner, at day 5 versus 15. Clonotype sharing between CD4 and CD8 compartments was small. Clones from primary vaccination mostly reappeared after the booster (roughly 95% CD4, about 85% CD8).

CDR3 length: 16 amino acids. A process of 5'RACE template switching, which added a universal primer site and UMIs, was used to make TCR cDNA. One entry per CDR3 protein results from TCRdb running MiXCR on the 5' RACE reads. The table lists 300,000 to 350,000 distinct CDR3 sequences, approximately 4% of them singletons, with roughly a quarter in the top ten. This clonotype was counted only a few times. What it binds is not known. The chain employs TRBV3-2 and TRBJ2-7; the DNA was not used to check the table's D call, TRBD2. TRBV3-2 is a documented pseudogene. Source: PBMCs, taken 5 days after the yellow fever booster vaccination. The origin of this receptor is a man between 18 and 29 years old who received the YFV17D yellow fever vaccine. The chain's CDR3 is CASSQDRGQSSYEQYF. Written as DNA, the CDR3 is TGTGCCAGCAGCCAAGATCGAGGGCAGAGCTCCTACGAGCAGTACTTC.